This T cell receptor beta chain came from a study of vaccination effects on CD4 cells after COVID-19. Before sequencing took place, the ViraFEST assay used viral peptide pools to expand antigen-specific CD4+ T cells. After more than 9 days in culture, the CD4+ T cells were isolated. Two-dose BNT162b2 or mRNA-1273 vaccination was given to participants. According to the study, vaccine recipients showed no prior SARS-CoV-2 infection and negative nucleocapsid antibodies. Germline lookup yields CDR1 MNHEY and CDR2 SMNVEV (reference sequence). V was cut by 8 bases and J by 2 bases, with 22 bases left in between. The CDR3 runs 17 residues. About this clone itself: Its antigen is as yet unknown.

Profiling relied on immunoSEQ multiplex PCR, and the TCRdb table lists in-frame clones only, not all of them. Seen here are about 66,000 clones, about 80% observed once, and the top ten hold around 0.9%. The clonotype originates from a human donor who received a COVID-19 vaccine. Sequenced here: CD4+ T cells from PBMCs cultured with HCoV-OC43 spike peptides, sampled after COVID-19 vaccination. Regarding subset: HCoV-OC43 spike overlapping peptide pool stimulation. The chain uses TRBV27 and TRBJ1-3, with unresolved D. In nucleotides, the CDR3 is TGTGCCAGCGACCTGAGGTCCTCGAGGAATCCTGGAAACACCATATATTTT. This codes for CASDLRSSRNPGNTIYF.